Each of the 10 T cell receptor beta chains below was sequenced from the same sample in a study of T-cell reconstitution after alpha-beta-depleted transplantation in children. The TCRbeta library incorporated unique molecular identifiers. TCRdb reprocessed the PCR reads with MiXCR, giving one entry per CDR3 protein. The sample holds about 580,000 distinct CDR3 sequences, roughly 24% seen once. Sequenced here: PBMCs, mostly from graft donor cells, sampled 360 days after TCRalphabeta/CD19-depleted stem cell transplant. The receptors stem from a boy under two years old who had a stem cell transplant for acute myeloid leukemia, so the T cells may come from the graft donor.

Note on this clonotype: One end of the junction fails to match germline, which may point to a read error. V is TRBV29-1 and J is TRBJ2-5; D is possibly TRBD2 (5 bases). Germline V gives CDR1 SQVTM, CDR2 ANQGSEA. The CDR3 length is 11 residues. The CDR3 DNA reads TGCAGCGCGGCAGGAACACCCCAGGAGGACTTC. Protein sequence: CSAAGTPQEDF.

The chain recombines TRBV7-2 with TRBJ1-1, with 9 bases aligning to TRBD1. Unmatched junction bases numbered 7, after V lost 5 bases and J lost 0 bases. CDR1 and CDR2 from the germline V gene are SGHTA and FQGNSA. This CDR3 contains 16 residues. The CDR3 coding sequence is TGTGCCAGCAGCGCGACAGGGGGTAAGCTGAACACTGAAGCTTTCTTT. It is translated as CASSATGGKLNTEAFF.

The V call is TRBV6-5, the J call TRBJ1-5; D possibly corresponds to TRBD1 (5 bases). Trimming took off 2 bases at V and 5 bases at J, with 13 bases between the two ends. Germline V CDR1 and CDR2: MNHEY, SVGAGI. This CDR3 has 15 residues. The CDR3 DNA reads as TGTGCCAGCAGTTACGAAGGGAGGGGACATCAGCCCCAGCATTTT. Its protein is CASSYEGRGHQPQHF.

This clonotype was detected ten times or more. V is TRBV29-1 and J is TRBJ2-3; TRBD2 matches at 14 bases. The CDR3 spans 17 residues. CDR1 is SQVTM and CDR2 is ANQGSEA in the germline V gene. The V segment lost 4 bases and the J segment 0 bases; nucleotides outside the gene matches: 6. The CDR3 nucleotides read TGCAGCGTTGGAGGGACTAGCGGGGGCACTAGCACAGATACGCAGTATTTT. It encodes CSVGGTSGGTSTDTQYF.

The gene calls are TRBV12-3 or TRBV12-4 and TRBJ2-2; no reliable D call. With 3 bases removed from V and 0 bases from J, the gap between germline ends came to 5 bases. The CDR3 is 14 residues long. The CDR3: CASSFRSNTGELFF. CDR3 DNA sequence: TGTGCCAGCAGTTTCAGATCGAACACCGGGGAGCTGTTTTTT.

This clonotype showed up just a few times. As DNA, the CDR3 is TGTGCCAGCAGTTCGCGACTGCTAGCGGGGGGGCTGGACACCGGGGAGCTGTTTTTT. It is translated as CASSSRLLAGGLDTGELFF. J is TRBJ2-2 and V is TRBV6-5, with 12 bases matching TRBD2. Germline lookup yields CDR1 MNHEY and CDR2 SVGAGI. V was clipped by 4 bases and J by 3 bases; unmatched bases: 12. The CDR3 extends over 19 amino acids.

In this sample, this clonotype turned up a few times. The rearrangement links TRBV5-1 to TRBJ1-2; perhaps TRBD1 as D (6 bases). The CDR3 runs 14 residues. Trimming took off 3 bases at V and 7 bases at J, with 16 bases between the two ends. Per the germline V gene, CDR1 is SGHRS and CDR2 is YFSETQ. DNA for the CDR3: TGCGCCAGCAGCTATCGATTACAGGGATTTGGCTACACCTTC. It codes for CASSYRLQGFGYTF. Full variable domain (missing parts from reference TRBV5-1 and TRBJ1-2): KAGVTQTPRYLIKTRGQQVTLSCSPISGHRSVSWYQQTPGQGLQFLFEYFSETQRNKGNFPGRFSGRQFSNSRSEMNVSTLELGDSALYLCASSYRLQGFGYTFGSGTRLTVV.

The rearrangement uses TRBV20-1 and TRBJ2-1; 8 positions match TRBD2. The CDR3 is 16 residues long. The germline V gene encodes CDR1 DFQATT and CDR2 SNEGSKA (reference sequence). V lost 5 bases, J lost 0 bases, and 9 bases stayed unmatched. DNA of the CDR3: TGCAGTGCTCGTCTACTAGCGGCGAGCTCCTACAATGAGCAGTTCTTC. Its translation is CSARLLAASSYNEQFF.

This clonotype was found many times. CDR3 DNA sequence: TGCAGCGTTGAGCTATTGACAGGGAACACCGGGGAGCTGTTTTTT. It specifies CSVELLTGNTGELFF. The V and J genes are TRBV29-1 and TRBJ2-2, with D perhaps matching TRBD1 (6 bases). V was shortened by 3 bases and J by 1 base, with 12 bases between the two germline ends. The CDR3 is 15 residues long. From germline, CDR1 is SQVTM and CDR2 ANQGSEA.

This clonotype has a handful of counts. V is TRBV28 and J is TRBJ1-5; no clear D. V was clipped by 6 bases and J by 9 bases, with 15 bases between them. The germline gives CDR1 MDHEN, CDR2 SYDVKM. CDR3 length: 13 residues. The CDR3 DNA is TGTGCCAGCAGAAGGACCGCTCTTAGGCCCCAGCATTTT. Translation: CASRRTALRPQHF.